The 18 T cell receptor beta chains reported below all come from one sample, sequenced in a study of blood T cells in healthy people across ages. The second PCR ran roughly 7 to 12 cycles with a sample-barcoded 5' primer and J-beta primers. From the 5' RACE reads, TCRdb called clonotypes with MiXCR, one entry per CDR3 protein. The sample holds 650,000 to 800,000 distinct CDR3 sequences, over 40% seen once. The sample was blood. These receptors were taken from a woman older than 75 in good health.

The rearrangement uses TRBV12-3 or TRBV12-4 and TRBJ2-1; D is uncertain. Trimming shortened V by 0 bases and J by 7 bases, and 19 bases separated the two germline ends. The CDR3 runs 17 residues. Here the CDR3 DNA reads TGTGCCAGCAGTTTAGCGAGGAGAGACCTAGGCGTAAATGAGCAGTTCTTC. Its translation is CASSLARRDLGVNEQFF.

Many counts were recorded for this clonotype. This chain uses TRBV9 with TRBJ2-3; D remains ambiguous. The CDR3 consists of 15 residues. The germline gives CDR1 SGDLS, CDR2 YYNGEE. V dropped 0 bases and J dropped 8 bases, with 16 bases sitting between them. This CDR3 reads CASSVANVPGGTQYF. CDR3 coding DNA: TGTGCCAGCAGCGTAGCAAACGTACCGGGTGGTACGCAGTATTTT. Filled out from reference TRBV9 and TRBJ2-3, the complete variable domain reads DSGVTQTPKHLITATGQRVTLRCSPRSGDLSVYWYQQSLDQGLQFLIQYYNGEERAKGNILERFSAQQFPDLHSELNLSSLELGDSALYFCASSVANVPGGTQYFGPGTRLTVL.

The rearrangement links TRBV5-1 to TRBJ1-2; perhaps TRBD1 as D (6 bases). There are 14 residues in the CDR3. Germline CDR1 reads SGHRS; CDR2 reads YFSETQ. The V gene lost 2 bases and the J gene lost 6 bases, with 14 bases spanning the gap. The CDR3 is CASSLTGPHNGYTF. In DNA, the CDR3 is TGCGCCAGCAGCTTAACAGGGCCGCATAATGGCTACACCTTC.

Remarks on this clonotype: A read error may explain this, as a much larger clone is one base away. The rearrangement uses TRBV29-1 and TRBJ2-3, with 7 bases lining up with TRBD1. The CDR3 spans 14 residues. Germline CDR1 and CDR2: SQVTM and ANQGSEA. CDR3 region: CSVDQDRRTETQYF. The CDR3 nucleotides are TGCAGCGTTGACCAGGACAGGCGCACAGAGACGCAGTATTTT.

This clonotype was detected only a few times. Just one base apart from a much larger clone, this may be a read error. This chain connects TRBV27 to TRBJ2-1; TRBD2 aligns across 11 bases. The better agreement between TRBJ2-7 and the DNA end casts doubt on the J call. CDR3 size: 15 residues. The germline CDR1 and CDR2 sequences are MNHEY and SMNVEV (reference sequence). The CDR3 is CASSLSGGAGNEQYF. For the CDR3, the DNA is TGTGCCAGCAGTCTTAGCGGGGGGGCTGGGAATGAGCAGTACTTC.

This clonotype was found a few times. This rearrangement joins TRBV28 to TRBJ2-4; D is ambiguous. The DNA end lines up better with TRBJ2-7; the J call may be wrong. Germline V gene data show CDR1 as MDHEN and CDR2 as SYDVKM. The CDR3 sequence is 11 residues long. The CDR3 sequence: CASRGTYEQYF. CDR3 in DNA: TGTGCCAGCAGGGGGACCTACGAGCAGTACTTC.

Ten or more counts support this clonotype. Here the CDR3 DNA reads TGCAGTGCTAGAGATCCCCTAGCGGGCTCGTCTTGGGGGCAGTTCTTC. Its translation: CSARDPLAGSSWGQFF. The chain employs TRBV20-1 and TRBJ2-1; 8 bases match TRBD2. CDR3 length: 16 amino acids. Unmatched junction bases numbered 16, after V lost 0 bases and J lost 12 bases. Germline values: CDR1 DFQATT, CDR2 SNEGSKA (reference sequence).

This clonotype turned up a few times. The V gene is TRBV20-1, the J gene TRBJ2-7; 9 bases are shared with TRBD2. The germline V gene encodes CDR1 DFQATT and CDR2 SNEGSKA (reference sequence). V lost 1 base to trimming and J lost 7 bases; unmatched junction nucleotides: 8. The CDR3 runs 14 residues. CDR3 sequence: CSARGPSGTEEQYF. In nucleotides, the CDR3 is TGCAGTGCTAGAGGGCCTAGCGGGACGGAAGAGCAGTACTTC.

This clonotype turned up a few times. This rearrangement joins TRBV28 to TRBJ2-1, with 8 nucleotides matching TRBD2. The CDR3 loop spans 16 amino acids. V shed 2 bases, J shed 7 bases, and the junction held 10 bases outside the gene matches. Germline CDR1 MDHEN, CDR2 SYDVKM. For the CDR3, the DNA is TGTGCCAGCAGTTTACTGGGGCGGGGGGCCCAGAATGAGCAGTTCTTC. This encodes CASSLLGRGAQNEQFF.

The chain joins TRBV20-1 to TRBJ2-5; maybe TRBD2 (7 bases). Per germline, CDR1 DFQATT and CDR2 SNEGSKA (reference sequence). The CDR3 covers 13 residues. Trimming shortened V by 0 bases and J by 11 bases, and 16 bases separated the two germline ends. The CDR3 nucleotides are TGCAGTGCTAGAGATCGACTAGCAGGGGAGCAGTACTTC. Encoded protein: CSARDRLAGEQYF.

Worth noting for this clonotype: This may be a read error: a much more frequent sequence differs by one nucleotide. The chain combines TRBV20-1 with TRBJ2-1, with TRBD2 identical over 9 bases. The end of the DNA aligns better with TRBJ2-7, so the J call may be wrong. Germline CDR1 and CDR2: DFQATT and SNEGSKA (reference sequence). The CDR3 contains 13 residues. DNA for the CDR3: TGCAGTGCTAGAATAGCGGGGGCCTACGAGCAGTACTTC. This gives the protein CSARIAGAYEQYF.

The genes are TRBV7-2 and TRBJ1-6; no firm D call. V lost 3 bases to trimming and J lost 10 bases, with 13 bases between them. The germline V gene encodes CDR1 SGHTA and CDR2 FQGNSA. The CDR3 consists of 14 residues. The CDR3 loop reads CASSFRQERSPLHF. CDR3 DNA sequence: TGTGCCAGCAGCTTTAGGCAGGAACGGTCACCCCTCCACTTT.

V and J are TRBV15 and TRBJ2-7; D is uncertain. Per germline, CDR1 LNHNV and CDR2 YYDKDF (reference sequence). Trimming left V 3 bases short and J 1 base short, with 10 bases between. The CDR3 sequence is 14 residues long. The CDR3 spells CATSRHRLSYEQYF. The CDR3 region has the DNA TGTGCCACCAGCAGGCACCGGTTGTCCTACGAGCAGTACTTC. Based on the CDR3 plus reference TRBV15 and TRBJ2-7, the full variable domain is DAMVIQNPRYQVTQFGKPVTLSCSQTLNHNVMYWYQQKSSQAPKLLFHYYDKDFNNEADTPDNFQSRRPNTSFCFLDIRSPGLGDTAMYLCATSRHRLSYEQYFGPGTRLTVT.

On this clonotype itself: This may stem from a read error, because a much larger clone lies one nucleotide away. The rearrangement links TRBV27 to TRBJ2-5; D call uncertain. Trimming left V 2 bases short and J 13 bases short, with 20 bases between. The germline V gene has CDR1 MNHEY and CDR2 SMNVEV (reference sequence). CDR3 size: 14 residues. CDR3 residues: CASSLEVGSGERYF. In DNA form, the CDR3 reads TGTGCCAGCAGTTTAGAGGTAGGATCTGGCGAGCGGTACTTC.

The rearrangement joins TRBV2 to TRBJ2-7, with 7 bases aligning to TRBD1. Trimming cost V 6 bases and J 2 bases; bases outside gene matches: 4. The germline CDR1 and CDR2 sequences are SNHLY and FYNNEI. The CDR3 length is 13 residues. The CDR3 spells CASRTDRAYEQYF. CDR3 DNA: TGTGCCAGCAGAACCGACAGGGCCTACGAGCAGTACTTC.

CDR3 residues: CASSRGQRGTDTQYF. CDR3 coding DNA: TGTGCCAGCAGCAGGGGACAGCGAGGCACAGATACGCAGTATTTT. The J gene is TRBJ2-3, the V gene TRBV6-6, with TRBD1 matching 7 bases. CDR1 and CDR2 from the germline V gene are MNHNY and SVGAGI (reference sequence). The CDR3 runs to 15 residues. The trim removed 6 bases at V and 1 base at J, leaving 7 bases unmatched.

This clonotype has just a few counts. An end of the junction does not agree with germline; a read error may underlie this. The genes are TRBV7-9 and TRBJ1-4; D is uncertain. CDR1 and CDR2 from the germline V gene are SEHNR and FQNEAQ (reference sequence). The CDR3 runs 14 residues. CDR3 amino acids: CASSSRSTNEKLFF. The CDR3 coding sequence is TGTGCCAGTAGCTCCAGGAGCACTAATGAAAAACTGTTTTTT.

This clonotype was observed once. CDR3 region: CAWNTAVNGGYTF. The CDR3 region has the DNA TGTGCCTGGAATACGGCAGTAAATGGGGGCTACACCTTC. The chain carries TRBV30 and TRBJ1-2; D unresolved. V lost 4 bases to trimming and J lost 8 bases, with 17 bases between them. Germline CDR1 is GTSNPN and CDR2 is SVGIG (reference sequence). This CDR3 has 13 amino acids. Together with reference TRBV30 and TRBJ1-2, the CDR3 gives the full variable domain: SQTIHQWPATLVQPVGSPLSLECTVEGTSNPNLYWYRQAAGRGLQLLFYSVGIGQISSEVPQNLSASRPQDRQFILSSKKLLLSDSGFYLCAWNTAVNGGYTFGSGTRLTVV.